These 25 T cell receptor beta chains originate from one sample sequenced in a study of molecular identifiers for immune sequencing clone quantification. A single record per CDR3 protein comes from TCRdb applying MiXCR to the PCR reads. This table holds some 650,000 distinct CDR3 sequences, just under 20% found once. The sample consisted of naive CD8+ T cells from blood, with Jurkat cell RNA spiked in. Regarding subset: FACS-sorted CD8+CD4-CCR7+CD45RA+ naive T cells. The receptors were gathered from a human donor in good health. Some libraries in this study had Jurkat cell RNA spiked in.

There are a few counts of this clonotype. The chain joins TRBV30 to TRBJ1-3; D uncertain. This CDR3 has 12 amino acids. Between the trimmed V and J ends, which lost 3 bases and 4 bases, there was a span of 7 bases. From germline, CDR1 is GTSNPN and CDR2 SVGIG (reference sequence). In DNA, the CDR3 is TGTGCCTGGAGCTTCATGGGAAACACCATATATTTT. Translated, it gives CAWSFMGNTIYF.

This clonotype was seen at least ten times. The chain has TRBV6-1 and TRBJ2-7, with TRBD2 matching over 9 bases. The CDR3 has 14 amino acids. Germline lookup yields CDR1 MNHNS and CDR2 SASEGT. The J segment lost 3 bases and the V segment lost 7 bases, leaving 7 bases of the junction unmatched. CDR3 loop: CASTEAGGFYEQYF. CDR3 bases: TGTGCCAGCACGGAGGCGGGGGGGTTCTACGAGCAGTACTTC.

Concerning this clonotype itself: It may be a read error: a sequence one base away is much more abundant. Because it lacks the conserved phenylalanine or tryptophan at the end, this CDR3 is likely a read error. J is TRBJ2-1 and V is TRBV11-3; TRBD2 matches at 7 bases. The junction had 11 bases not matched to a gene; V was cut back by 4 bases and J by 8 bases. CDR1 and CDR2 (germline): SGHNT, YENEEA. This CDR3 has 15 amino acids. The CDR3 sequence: CASSSHRGETDEQFL. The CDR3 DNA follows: TGTGCCAGCAGCTCACATCGGGGGGAGACCGATGAGCAGTTCCTC.

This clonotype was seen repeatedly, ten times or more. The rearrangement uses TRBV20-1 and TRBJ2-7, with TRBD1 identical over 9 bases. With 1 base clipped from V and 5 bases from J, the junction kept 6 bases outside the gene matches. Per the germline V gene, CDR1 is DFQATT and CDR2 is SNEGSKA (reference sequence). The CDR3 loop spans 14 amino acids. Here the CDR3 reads CSARGGQGENEQYF. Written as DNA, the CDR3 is TGCAGTGCTAGAGGGGGACAGGGTGAGAACGAGCAGTACTTC.

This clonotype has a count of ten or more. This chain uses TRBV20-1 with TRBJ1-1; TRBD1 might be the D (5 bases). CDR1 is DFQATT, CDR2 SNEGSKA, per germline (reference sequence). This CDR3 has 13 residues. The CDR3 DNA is TGCAGCGGAGAGGGGTCTATGAACACTGAAGCTTTCTTT. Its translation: CSGEGSMNTEAFF.

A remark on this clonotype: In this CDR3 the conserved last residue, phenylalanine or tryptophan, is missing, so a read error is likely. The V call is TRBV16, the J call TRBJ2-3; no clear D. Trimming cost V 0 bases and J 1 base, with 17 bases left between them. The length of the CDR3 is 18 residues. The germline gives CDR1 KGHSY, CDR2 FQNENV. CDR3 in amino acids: CASSQSAKTGYGTDTQYL. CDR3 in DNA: TGTGCCAGCAGCCAATCGGCCAAAACCGGGTACGGCACAGATACGCAGTATCTT.

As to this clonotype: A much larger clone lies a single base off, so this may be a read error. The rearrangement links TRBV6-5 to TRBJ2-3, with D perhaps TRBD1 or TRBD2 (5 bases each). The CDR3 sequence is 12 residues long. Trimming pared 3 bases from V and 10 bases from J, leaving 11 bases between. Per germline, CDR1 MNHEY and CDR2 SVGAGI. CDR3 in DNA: TGTGCCAGCAGTTATGGGGGTGGGTCGCAGTATTTT. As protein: CASSYGGGSQYF.

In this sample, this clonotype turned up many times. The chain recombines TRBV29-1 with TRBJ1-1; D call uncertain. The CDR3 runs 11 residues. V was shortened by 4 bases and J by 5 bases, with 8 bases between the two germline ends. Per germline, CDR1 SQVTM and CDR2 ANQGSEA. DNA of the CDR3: TGCAGCGTTGTGTATTCTACTGAAGCTTTCTTT. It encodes CSVVYSTEAFF. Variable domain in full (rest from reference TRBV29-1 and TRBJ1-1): SAVISQKPSRDICQRGTSLTIQCQVDSQVTMMFWYRQQPGQSLTLIATANQGSEATYESGFVIDKFPISRPNLTFSTLTVSNMSPEDSSIYLCSVVYSTEAFFGQGTRLTVV.

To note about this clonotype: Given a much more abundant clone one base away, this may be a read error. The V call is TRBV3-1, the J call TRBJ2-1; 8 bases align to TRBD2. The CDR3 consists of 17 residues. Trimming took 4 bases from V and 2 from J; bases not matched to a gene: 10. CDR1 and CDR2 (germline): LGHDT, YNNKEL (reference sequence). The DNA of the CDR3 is TGTGCCAGCAGCCCTTCGGCCAGCGGGAGACCCTACAATGAGCAGTTCTTC. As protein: CASSPSASGRPYNEQFF.

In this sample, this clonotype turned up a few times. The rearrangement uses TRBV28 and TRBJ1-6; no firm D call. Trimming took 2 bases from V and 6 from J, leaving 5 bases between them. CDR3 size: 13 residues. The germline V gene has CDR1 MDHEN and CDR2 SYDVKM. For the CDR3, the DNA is TGTGCCAGCAGTTTACAGGTTAATTCACCCCTCCACTTT. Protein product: CASSLQVNSPLHF.

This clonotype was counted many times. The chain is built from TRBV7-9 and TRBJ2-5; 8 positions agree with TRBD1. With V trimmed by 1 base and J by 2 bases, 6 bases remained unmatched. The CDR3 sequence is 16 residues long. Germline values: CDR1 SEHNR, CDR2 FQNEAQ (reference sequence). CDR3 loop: CASSLVGDRRQETQYF. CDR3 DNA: TGTGCCAGCAGCTTAGTTGGGGACAGGAGGCAAGAGACCCAGTACTTC.

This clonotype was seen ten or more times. The CDR3 region is CASTTRFSGNTIYF. CDR3 sequence (DNA): TGTGCCAGCACGACAAGGTTCTCTGGAAACACCATATATTTT. The genes are TRBV6-5 and TRBJ1-3; D unclear. V was trimmed by 7 bases and J by 0 bases, leaving 10 bases between them. The CDR3 consists of 14 residues. Germline V lookup: CDR1 MNHEY, CDR2 SVGAGI.

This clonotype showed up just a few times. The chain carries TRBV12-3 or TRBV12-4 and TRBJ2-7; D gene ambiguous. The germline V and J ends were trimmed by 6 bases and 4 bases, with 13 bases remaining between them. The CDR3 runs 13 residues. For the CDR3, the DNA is TGTGCCAGCAGGCTGAAGGGAAGGTACGAGCAGTACTTC. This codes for CASRLKGRYEQYF.

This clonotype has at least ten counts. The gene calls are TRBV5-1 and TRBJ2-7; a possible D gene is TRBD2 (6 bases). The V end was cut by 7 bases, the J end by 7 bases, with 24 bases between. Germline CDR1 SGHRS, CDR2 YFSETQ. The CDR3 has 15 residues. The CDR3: CASGQGPAGQWEQYF. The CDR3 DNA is TGCGCCAGCGGCCAGGGACCAGCGGGCCAGTGGGAGCAGTACTTC.

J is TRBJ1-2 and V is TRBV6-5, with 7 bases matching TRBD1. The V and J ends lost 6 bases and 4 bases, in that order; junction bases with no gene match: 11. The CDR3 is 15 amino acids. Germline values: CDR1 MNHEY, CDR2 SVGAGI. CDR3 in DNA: TGTGCCAGCAGCCCAGGGGGGGGCTTTTTCTATGGCTACACCTTC. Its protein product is CASSPGGGFFYGYTF.

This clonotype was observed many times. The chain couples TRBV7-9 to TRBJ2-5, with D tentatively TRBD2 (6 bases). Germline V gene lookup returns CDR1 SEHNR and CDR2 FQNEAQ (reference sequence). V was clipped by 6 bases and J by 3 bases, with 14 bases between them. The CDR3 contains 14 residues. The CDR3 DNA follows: TGTGCCAGCAGTGACGGTGTAGCGGAAGAGACCCAGTACTTC. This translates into CASSDGVAEETQYF.

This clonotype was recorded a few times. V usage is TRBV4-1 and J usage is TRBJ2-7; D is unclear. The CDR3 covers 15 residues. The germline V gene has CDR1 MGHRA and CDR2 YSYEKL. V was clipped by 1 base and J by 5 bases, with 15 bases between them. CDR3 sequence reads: CASSQANGIFDEQYF. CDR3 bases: TGCGCCAGCAGCCAAGCTAACGGAATCTTCGACGAGCAGTACTTC.

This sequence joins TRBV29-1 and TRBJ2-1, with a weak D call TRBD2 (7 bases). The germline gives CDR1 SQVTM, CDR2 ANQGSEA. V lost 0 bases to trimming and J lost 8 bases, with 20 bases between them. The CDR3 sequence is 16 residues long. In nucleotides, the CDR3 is TGCAGCGTTGAAGAGGTGTATGGCAGGGGAGGGGATGAGCAGTTCTTC. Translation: CSVEEVYGRGGDEQFF.

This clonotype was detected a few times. The DNA for the CDR3 is TGCAGTGCTAGTCCTTTAGCGGGGAATTACAATGAGCAGTTCTTC. This translates into CSASPLAGNYNEQFF. This chain uses TRBV20-1 with TRBJ2-1; TRBD2 matches 8 bases. CDR1 and CDR2 (germline): DFQATT, SNEGSKA (reference sequence). The CDR3 totals 15 residues. Trimming at V came to 3 bases and at J to 4 bases, leaving 8 bases not matched to a gene.

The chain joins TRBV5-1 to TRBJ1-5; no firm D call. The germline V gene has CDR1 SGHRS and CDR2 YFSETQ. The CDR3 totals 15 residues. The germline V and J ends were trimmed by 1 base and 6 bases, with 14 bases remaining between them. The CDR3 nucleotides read TGCGCCAGCAGCTTGATGGGGTATATGGGTCAGCCCCAGCATTTT. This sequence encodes CASSLMGYMGQPQHF. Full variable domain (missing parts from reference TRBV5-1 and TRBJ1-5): KAGVTQTPRYLIKTRGQQVTLSCSPISGHRSVSWYQQTPGQGLQFLFEYFSETQRNKGNFPGRFSGRQFSNSRSEMNVSTLELGDSALYLCASSLMGYMGQPQHFGDGTRLSIL.

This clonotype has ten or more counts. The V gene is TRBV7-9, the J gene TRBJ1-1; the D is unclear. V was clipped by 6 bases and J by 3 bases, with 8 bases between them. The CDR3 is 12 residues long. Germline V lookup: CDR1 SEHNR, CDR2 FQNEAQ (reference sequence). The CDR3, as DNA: TGTGCCAGCAGTAACATTTACACTGAAGCTTTCTTT. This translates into CASSNIYTEAFF.

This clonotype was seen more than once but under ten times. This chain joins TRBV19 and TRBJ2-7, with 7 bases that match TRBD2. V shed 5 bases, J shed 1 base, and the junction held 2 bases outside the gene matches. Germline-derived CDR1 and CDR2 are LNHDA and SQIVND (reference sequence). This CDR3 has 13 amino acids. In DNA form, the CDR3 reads TGTGCCAGTAGTGCGGGGGATTCCTACGAGCAGTACTTC. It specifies CASSAGDSYEQYF.

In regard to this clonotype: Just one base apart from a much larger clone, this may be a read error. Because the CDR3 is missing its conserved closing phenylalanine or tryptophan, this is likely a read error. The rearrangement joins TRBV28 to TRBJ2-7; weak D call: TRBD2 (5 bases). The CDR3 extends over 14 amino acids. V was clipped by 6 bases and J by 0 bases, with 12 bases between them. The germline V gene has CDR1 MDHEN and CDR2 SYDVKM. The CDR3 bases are TGTGCCAGCAGCTTCCGGGAACACTCCTACGAGCAGTACCTC. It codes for CASSFREHSYEQYL.

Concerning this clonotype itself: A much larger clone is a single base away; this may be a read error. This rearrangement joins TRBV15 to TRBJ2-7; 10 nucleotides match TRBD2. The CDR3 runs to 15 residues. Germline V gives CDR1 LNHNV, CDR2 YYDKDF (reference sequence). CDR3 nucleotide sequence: TGTGCCACCAGCAGCGGGACTAGCGCCTCCTGCGAGCAGTACTTC. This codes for CATSSGTSASCEQYF.

DNA of the CDR3: TGTGCCAGCAGCTCCGGATCAGACAGAGTGAACTATGGCTACACCTTC. Encoded protein: CASSSGSDRVNYGYTF. V usage is TRBV7-9 and J usage is TRBJ1-2; a weak D match, TRBD1 (5 bases). V was pared by 4 bases and J by 2 bases, with 17 bases between. The CDR3 has 16 amino acids. CDR1 is SEHNR and CDR2 is FQNEAQ in the germline V gene (reference sequence). The full variable domain, rest sourced from reference TRBV7-9 and TRBJ1-2, is DTGVSQNPRHKITKRGQNVTFRCDPISEHNRLYWYRQTLGQGPEFLTYFQNEAQLEKSRLLSDRFSAERPKGSFSTLEIQRTEQGDSAMYLCASSSGSDRVNYGYTFGSGTRLTVV.